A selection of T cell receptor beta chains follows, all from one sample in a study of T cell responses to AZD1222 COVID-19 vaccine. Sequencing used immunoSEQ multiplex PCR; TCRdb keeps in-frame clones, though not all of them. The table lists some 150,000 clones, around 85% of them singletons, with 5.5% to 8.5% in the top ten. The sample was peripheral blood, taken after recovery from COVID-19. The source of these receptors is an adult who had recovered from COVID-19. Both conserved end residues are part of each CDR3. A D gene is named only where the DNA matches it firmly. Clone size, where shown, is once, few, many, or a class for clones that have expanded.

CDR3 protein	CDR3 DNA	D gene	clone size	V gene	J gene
CASSLEADNNYGYTF	TGCGCCAGCAGCTTGGAGGCAGATAATAACTATGGCTACACCTTC	NA	once	TRBV5-1	TRBJ1-2
CASSVWDRNTEAFF	TGCGCCAGCAGCGTTTGGGACAGAAACACTGAAGCTTTCTTT	TRBD1	NA	TRBV5-1	TRBJ1-1
CASSAGFTGELFF	TGTGCCAGTAGTGCGGGATTTACCGGGGAGCTGTTTTTT	NA	NA	TRBV19	TRBJ2-2
CASSHGTGVFNEQFF	TGTGCCAGCAGCCACGGGACAGGGGTTTTCAATGAGCAGTTCTTC	TRBD1	NA	TRBV7-3	TRBJ2-1
CASSLRGQQETQYF	TGTGCCAGCTCACTTCGAGGTCAACAAGAGACCCAGTACTTC	NA	NA	TRBV18	TRBJ2-5
CASSQGRSGEQFF	TGTGCCAGCAGTCAGGGACGGAGCGGTGAGCAGTTCTTC	NA	NA	TRBV2	TRBJ2-1
CASSFYGSRFNEKLFF	TGTGCCAGCAGCTTTTACGGCAGTCGATTCAATGAAAAACTGTTTTTT	NA	NA	TRBV7-9	TRBJ1-4
CASSEVDTWGYTF	TGTGCCAGCAGTGAAGTAGACACTTGGGGCTACACCTTC	NA	few	TRBV2	TRBJ1-2
CASILRVDSPLHF	TGTGCCAGCATCCTCAGGGTCGACTCACCCCTCCACTTT	NA	few	TRBV28	TRBJ1-6
CASSPTANEKLFF	TGTGCCAGCAGCCCGACAGCGAATGAAAAACTGTTTTTT	NA	once	TRBV7-2	TRBJ1-4
CASSKGFSNQPQHF	TGTGCCAGCAGTAAGGGGTTTAGCAATCAGCCCCAGCATTTT	NA	NA	TRBV27	TRBJ1-5
CASSLDRNEQYF	TGTGCCAGCAGCCTCGACAGGAACGAGCAGTACTTC	NA	NA	TRBV28	TRBJ2-7
CASSPDSQETQYF	TGTGCCAGCAGCCCGGACAGTCAAGAGACCCAGTACTTC	NA	NA	TRBV7-9	TRBJ2-5
CASSSRTANTEAFF	TGTGCCAGCAGCTCCAGGACAGCGAACACTGAAGCTTTCTTT	NA	NA	TRBV11-2	TRBJ1-1
CASSPGTAMHTEAFF	TGTGCCAGCAGCCCGGGGACCGCTATGCACACTGAAGCTTTCTTT	NA	NA	TRBV7-8	TRBJ1-1
CASSEAMETQYF	TGTGCCAGCAGTGAAGCAATGGAGACCCAGTACTTC	NA	NA	TRBV6-1	TRBJ2-5
CASSLGGGASEQYF	TGTGCCAGCAGCTTGGGAGGGGGGGCCTCCGAGCAGTACTTC	NA	NA	TRBV5-4	TRBJ2-7
CASRRAGGRNTEAFF	TGTGCCAGCAGGCGTGCAGGGGGCCGGAACACTGAAGCTTTCTTT	TRBD1	NA	TRBV14	TRBJ1-1
CASSSPGQGAGGYTF	TGTGCCAGCAGTTCCCCGGGACAGGGGGCTGGTGGCTACACCTTC	TRBD1	NA	TRBV28	TRBJ1-2
CASSPPDRTDTQYF	TGTGCCAGCAGCCCCCCAGACAGGACGGATACGCAGTATTTT	NA	NA	TRBV3-1/TRBV3-2	TRBJ2-3
CASSGTGGKPQHF	TGTGCCAGCAGTGGAACAGGGGGAAAGCCCCAGCATTTT	TRBD1	NA	TRBV25-1	TRBJ1-5
CASSLGDKGPAIQYF	TGTGCCAGCAGCTTGGGGGATAAGGGACCCGCCATTCAGTACTTC	NA	NA	TRBV5-4	TRBJ2-4
CASSETSGGEGWQETQYF	TGCGCCAGCAGCGAGACTAGCGGGGGGGAGGGATGGCAAGAGACCCAGTACTTC	TRBD2	NA	TRBV4-1	TRBJ2-5
CSAGTSLGSIAKNIQYF	TGCAGCGCCGGGACGTCGCTGGGGTCCATCGCCAAAAACATTCAGTACTTC	NA	once	TRBV29-1	TRBJ2-4
CVSSPRRGTDNSPLHF	TGTGTCAGCTCACCACGGCGAGGGACAGATAATTCACCCCTCCACTTT	TRBD1	NA	TRBV18	TRBJ1-6
CASSRTTGLGEQYF	TGTGCCAGCAGCCGAACTACAGGGCTTGGCGAGCAGTACTTC	NA	NA	TRBV11-2	TRBJ2-7
CASSKEGQGDTGELFF	TGTGCCAGCAGCAAAGAAGGACAGGGGGACACCGGGGAGCTGTTTTTT	NA	NA	TRBV21-1	TRBJ2-2
CASSRDKTNTGELFF	TGTGCCAGCAGCCGGGACAAAACGAACACCGGGGAGCTGTTTTTT	NA	NA	TRBV7-2	TRBJ2-2
CASARDNYGYTF	TGTGCCAGCGCCCGGGACAACTATGGCTACACCTTC	NA	NA	TRBV2	TRBJ1-2
CASSDLAGEQYF	TGTGCCAGCAGTGACCTAGCGGGGGAGCAGTATTTT	TRBD2	NA	TRBV6-2/TRBV6-3	TRBJ2-3
CASSHQVVAGRYNEQFF	TGTGCCAGCAGCCACCAGGTAGTAGCGGGAAGGTACAATGAGCAGTTCTTC	TRBD2	NA	TRBV11-2	TRBJ2-1
CASSGGGSGNTIYF	TGCGCCAGCAGCGGAGGGGGCTCTGGAAACACCATATATTTT	NA	NA	TRBV5-1	TRBJ1-3
CASGGRRDGIYGYTF	TGTGCCAGCGGCGGGCGCCGGGACGGCATCTATGGCTACACCTTC	NA	NA	TRBV2	TRBJ1-2
CATSFGSNYEQYF	TGTGCCACCAGTTTTGGATCCAACTACGAGCAGTACTTC	NA	NA	TRBV24-1	TRBJ2-7
CASSLPTSGTHSYNEQFF	TGCGCCAGCAGCTTACCGACTAGCGGGACCCACTCCTACAATGAGCAGTTCTTC	TRBD2	once	TRBV5-1	TRBJ2-1
CASRGTGAGTEAFF	TGTGCCAGCAGAGGAACAGGGGCGGGCACTGAAGCTTTCTTT	TRBD1	NA	TRBV7-2	TRBJ1-1
CASSLDRGTYNEQFF	TGTGCCAGCAGCTTAGATCGGGGAACCTACAATGAGCAGTTCTTC	NA	once	TRBV7-8	TRBJ2-1
CASSITRLSTDTQYF	TGTGCCAGTAGTATAACGAGACTCAGCACAGATACGCAGTATTTT	NA	NA	TRBV19	TRBJ2-3
CASSPGLVGETQYF	TGCGCCAGCAGCCCAGGACTAGTCGGGGAGACCCAGTACTTC	TRBD2	NA	TRBV5-1	TRBJ2-5
CASSLERGQGYNEQFF	TGCGCCAGCAGCTTGGAACGCGGACAGGGATACAATGAGCAGTTCTTC	TRBD1	once	TRBV5-1	TRBJ2-1
CASSLGTGDTGELFF	TGTGCCAGCAGCTTAGGGACAGGGGACACCGGGGAGCTGTTTTTT	TRBD1	NA	TRBV7-8	TRBJ2-2
CASSFHRANTEAFF	TGTGCCAGCAGTTTCCACAGGGCGAACACTGAAGCTTTCTTT	NA	NA	TRBV28	TRBJ1-1
CASRQDRARIYGYTF	TGTGCCAGCAGGCAGGACAGGGCTAGGATCTATGGCTACACCTTC	TRBD1	NA	TRBV11-2	TRBJ1-2
CASSQDRITSGTDTQYF	TGTGCCAGCAGCCAAGATAGGATCACTAGCGGCACAGATACGCAGTATTTT	TRBD2	NA	TRBV3-1/TRBV3-2	TRBJ2-3
CASSSGQGNYGYTF	TGTGCCAGCAGCTCGGGACAGGGGAACTATGGCTACACCTTC	TRBD1	NA	TRBV7-9	TRBJ1-2
CASSSPQQGEDEQFF	TGTGCCAGCAGCTCCCCCCAACAGGGTGAGGATGAGCAGTTCTTC	NA	NA	TRBV5-4	TRBJ2-1
CASSFGWDRGEAFF	TGTGCCAGCAGTTTCGGCTGGGACAGGGGTGAAGCTTTCTTT	TRBD1	NA	TRBV6-2/TRBV6-3	TRBJ1-1
CASSYSGNTGELFF	TGTGCCAGCAGTTATTCAGGGAACACCGGGGAGCTGTTTTTT	NA	NA	TRBV6-2/TRBV6-3	TRBJ2-2
CASSFGPGSTEAFF	TGCGCCAGCAGCTTCGGCCCCGGAAGCACTGAAGCTTTCTTT	NA	once	TRBV5-1	TRBJ1-1